Below are 23 T cell receptor beta chains sequenced from a single sample in a study of regulatory T cells in long-lasting Graves disease. The time point is: newly diagnosed GD, antithyroid drugs for less than 3 months. Construction of the TCR library relied on RNA isolated from PBMCs. The TCR beta library used iRepertoire HTBI primers with Arm-PCR amplification of CDR3. One entry per CDR3 protein, called by TCRdb with MiXCR from the multiplex PCR reads. The data hold a few hundred thousand distinct CDR3 sequences, with around a sixth observed a single time. Another study also made use of these data, one on T cells in Graves' hyperthyroidism and ophthalmopathy.

This specimen consisted of peripheral blood mononuclear cells (PBMCs), obtained at new diagnosis, from a patient treated with antithyroid drugs. The receptors come from a woman younger than 45 with Graves disease.

At least ten counts were recorded for this clonotype. The chain combines TRBV12-3 or TRBV12-4 with TRBJ2-6, with 7 bases matching TRBD2. The V and J ends lost 5 bases and 1 base, in that order; junction bases with no gene match: 2. The CDR3 is 15 residues long. CDR3: CASSPGGSGANVLTF. The CDR3 bases are TGTGCCAGCAGTCCGGGGGGATCTGGGGCCAACGTCCTGACTTTC.

In this sample, this clonotype turned up once. Just one base apart from a much larger clone, this may be a read error. This chain connects TRBV6-1 to TRBJ1-5; D not resolved. This CDR3 is built from 14 residues. Germline lookup yields CDR1 MNHNS and CDR2 SASEGT. Trimming removed 4 bases from V and 5 bases from J, with 12 bases in between. The CDR3 loop reads CASSGTVSDQPQHF. The CDR3 DNA is TGTGCCAGCAGTGGAACAGTGTCCGATCAGCCCCAGCATTTT.

The V call is TRBV6-1, the J call TRBJ1-2; D might be TRBD1 (5 bases). The germline V gene encodes CDR1 MNHNS and CDR2 SASEGT. Trimming took off 1 base at V and 4 bases at J, with 13 bases between the two ends. The CDR3 is made up of 15 amino acids. CDR3 nucleotides: TGTGCCAGCAGTGAAGGGGACCACACAACCTATGGCTACACCTTC. Its protein product is CASSEGDHTTYGYTF.

V and J are TRBV6-1 and TRBJ2-3; TRBD2 is a possible D gene (7 bases). Germline CDR1 reads MNHNS; CDR2 reads SASEGT. V was cut by 6 bases and J by 5 bases, with 15 bases left in between. The CDR3 is 14 residues long. In nucleotides, the CDR3 is TGTGCCAGCAGAACTATCGGGGGGCAAGATACGCAGTATTTT. Translated, it gives CASRTIGGQDTQYF.

The chain is built from TRBV24-1 and TRBJ2-3; 15 bases are a match to TRBD2. Trimming removed 4 bases from V and 5 bases from J; junction bases left unmatched: 6. The CDR3 length is 17 residues. CDR1 and CDR2 from the germline V gene are KGHDR and SFDVKD. In DNA, the CDR3 is TGTGCCACCAGTGACCGGACTAGCGGGGGGGCGATAGATACGCAGTATTTT. This translates into CATSDRTSGGAIDTQYF.

As regards this clonotype: A read error may be the cause here, since a much bigger clone is one base away. V is TRBV28 and J is TRBJ1-4, with D unresolved. V lost 5 bases and J 6 bases, leaving 16 bases between the germline ends. The CDR3 spans 15 residues. The V gene's germline CDR1 is MDHEN and CDR2 SYDVKM. CDR3 DNA: TGTGCCAGCAGTCTACCCGGGAACACTGATGAAAAACTGTTTTTT. Amino acid sequence: CASSLPGNTDEKLFF. Full variable domain (remainder filled in from reference TRBV28 and TRBJ1-4): DVKVTQSSRYLVKRTGEKVFLECVQDMDHENMFWYRQDPGLGLRLIYFSYDVKMKEKGDIPEGYSVSREKKERFSLILESASTNQTSMYLCASSLPGNTDEKLFFGSGTQLSVL.

This clonotype has just a few counts. The chain has TRBV6-1 and TRBJ1-3; D ambiguous. Between the trimmed V and J ends, which lost 7 bases and 3 bases, there was a span of 10 bases. CDR3 length equals 13 residues. The germline V gene has CDR1 MNHNS and CDR2 SASEGT. CDR3 DNA sequence: TGTGCCAGCAATCAGCTAGGTGGAAACACCATATATTTT. Translating it yields CASNQLGGNTIYF.

On this clonotype: The CDR3 ends on some other residue instead of the conserved phenylalanine or tryptophan, so this is likely a read error. The chain is built from TRBV13 and TRBJ2-7; the D gene could be TRBD1 or TRBD2 (7 bases each). The ends were cut back, 6 bases at V and 5 bases at J, with 17 bases in the middle. Germline V gene lookup returns CDR1 PRHDT and CDR2 FYEKMQ (reference sequence). The CDR3 consists of 14 residues. The CDR3 loop reads CASRSRGGGDEQYL. The DNA of the CDR3 is TGTGCCAGCAGATCCCGGGGAGGGGGCGACGAGCAGTACTTA.

The table lists this clonotype with many counts. V usage is TRBV20-1 and J usage is TRBJ1-3; 7 bases map to TRBD1. The V and J ends lost 4 bases and 1 base, in that order; junction bases with no gene match: 10. The germline gives CDR1 DFQATT, CDR2 SNEGSKA (reference sequence). The CDR3 is 16 residues long. The CDR3, as DNA: TGCAGTGCTACCCCCGGGACAGCCTCGTCTGGAAACACCATATATTTT. Protein: CSATPGTASSGNTIYF.

There are many counts of this clonotype. The chain joins TRBV20-1 to TRBJ1-1, with D perhaps matching TRBD1 (6 bases). Trimming stripped 5 bases from V and 1 base from J, with 14 bases between. This CDR3 is 14 amino acids long. Germline V CDR1 and CDR2: DFQATT, SNEGSKA (reference sequence). The CDR3 sequence: CSAGRTRGNTEAFF. CDR3 coding DNA: TGCAGTGCTGGGCGGACCAGGGGGAACACTGAAGCTTTCTTT.

This clonotype was recorded at least ten times. This chain links TRBV27 with TRBJ2-2; D may be TRBD1 or TRBD2 (5 bases each). Germline V gives CDR1 MNHEY, CDR2 SMNVEV (reference sequence). The CDR3 totals 15 residues. V was cut by 3 bases and J by 4 bases, with 12 bases left in between. The CDR3 spells CASSFERGPTGELFF. The CDR3 nucleotides are TGTGCCAGCAGTTTCGAGAGGGGTCCCACCGGGGAGCTGTTTTTT.

This clonotype was recorded many times. The chain carries TRBV20-1 and TRBJ2-3; no clear D. The CDR3 loop spans 13 amino acids. In germline, CDR1 is DFQATT, CDR2 SNEGSKA (reference sequence). The V end lost 1 base, the J end lost 5 bases, and 10 bases lay between the germline ends. CDR3 DNA: TGCAGTGCTAGAGTAGGGTCGGGAGATACGCAGTATTTT. Protein sequence: CSARVGSGDTQYF.

This clonotype has only a few counts. The junction shows a germline mismatch at one end, possibly a read error. The chain carries TRBV15 and TRBJ2-2; 8 bases are shared with TRBD1. Germline V gene sequence: CDR1 LNHNV, CDR2 YYDKDF (reference sequence). The CDR3 extends over 14 amino acids. CDR3 loop: CATSRDRNTGELSF. The DNA of the CDR3 is TGTGCCACCAGCCGGGACAGGAACACCGGGGAGCTGTCTTTT.

This clonotype was detected many times. The chain has TRBV13 and TRBJ2-6; D not certain. CDR3 size: 19 residues. Trimming cost V 0 bases and J 2 bases, with 17 bases left between them. Per the germline V gene, CDR1 is PRHDT and CDR2 is FYEKMQ (reference sequence). In DNA form, the CDR3 reads TGTGCCAGCAGCTTAGGGGGCAGGTTGACCCCCCCTGGGGCCAACGTCCTGACTTTC. Amino acid sequence: CASSLGGRLTPPGANVLTF.

This clonotype was counted ten times or more. This rearrangement joins TRBV2 to TRBJ2-7, with TRBD2 matching over 10 bases. Germline-derived CDR1 and CDR2 are SNHLY and FYNNEI. V was pared by 7 bases and J by 3 bases, with 3 bases of the junction left unmatched. CDR3 size: 13 residues. CDR3 DNA sequence: TGTGCCAGCATGAGCGGGGGGGTCTACGAGCAGTACTTC. Translated: CASMSGGVYEQYF.

Concerning this clonotype: At one end, the junction sequence differs from germline, possibly due to a read error. The CDR3 loop reads CASSPPGDTRYF. The CDR3 coding sequence is TGTGCCAGCTCACCTCCGGGGGATACGCGGTATTTT. The rearrangement joins TRBV18 to TRBJ2-3, with D possibly TRBD2 on 6 matching bases. Looked up from germline, CDR1 is KGHSH and CDR2 is LQKENI. The CDR3 runs 12 residues.

Many counts were recorded for this clonotype. The CDR3 DNA reads as TGCGCCAGCAGCCAAGCGGAGGGGCGCTCCTACAATGAGCAGTTCTTC. Residues: CASSQAEGRSYNEQFF. The chain links TRBV4-1 to TRBJ2-1; the D gene is possibly TRBD2 (6 bases). The V end was cut by 1 base, the J end by 0 bases, with 10 bases between. The germline CDR1 and CDR2 sequences are MGHRA and YSYEKL. CDR3 length: 16 residues.

This clonotype was counted a few times. This may come from a read error, since a much larger clone is one base off. It is likely a read error, because the conserved phenylalanine at the end of the CDR3 is missing. This chain links TRBV20-1 with TRBJ2-5, with 10 bases aligning to TRBD2. Germline V gene sequence: CDR1 DFQATT, CDR2 SNEGSKA (reference sequence). This CDR3 has 14 amino acids. Trimming took 3 bases from V and 1 from J; bases not matched to a gene: 2. In DNA, the CDR3 is TGCAGTGCTAGTAGCGGGGGGCCCCAAGAGACCCAGTACTTG. Translating gives CSASSGGPQETQYL.

In this sample, this clonotype turned up many times. The chain is built from TRBV6-1 and TRBJ1-2; no reliable D call. Germline assignment: CDR1 MNHNS and CDR2 SASEGT. The CDR3 sequence is 15 residues long. Trimming shortened V by 2 bases and J by 2 bases, and 12 bases separated the two germline ends. CDR3 in DNA: TGTGCCAGCAGTGAAATCGTAGGAGCAAACTATGGCTACACCTTC. Protein sequence: CASSEIVGANYGYTF.

This clonotype was counted at least ten times. This chain joins TRBV11-3 and TRBJ1-1; D is undetermined. Germline-derived CDR1 and CDR2 are SGHNT and YENEEA. This CDR3 comprises 14 residues. Trimming took off 5 bases at V and 0 bases at J, with 10 bases between the two ends. As DNA, the CDR3 is TGTGCCAGCAGCGACACGACGGTGAACACTGAAGCTTTCTTT. It is translated as CASSDTTVNTEAFF.

The chain joins TRBV20-1 to TRBJ2-2; weak D call: TRBD1 (5 bases). From germline, CDR1 is DFQATT and CDR2 SNEGSKA (reference sequence). V lost 6 bases and J 7 bases, leaving 15 bases between the germline ends. The CDR3 is 13 amino acids. The chain's CDR3 is CSAKTVSDGELFF. CDR3 DNA: TGCAGTGCCAAGACAGTCTCTGACGGGGAGCTGTTTTTT.

The V and J genes are TRBV9 and TRBJ1-2, with D perhaps TRBD1 (5 bases). This CDR3 is 12 amino acids long. Between the trimmed V and J ends, which lost 3 bases and 7 bases, there was a span of 10 bases. In germline, CDR1 is SGDLS, CDR2 YYNGEE. In DNA, the CDR3 is TGTGCCAGCAGCGCGCCCCAGGGTGGCTACACCTTC. This codes for CASSAPQGGYTF.

This clonotype has a count of ten or more. The rearrangement links TRBV12-3 or TRBV12-4 to TRBJ1-5; D is ambiguous. There are 16 residues in the CDR3. The V gene lost 7 bases and the J gene lost 0 bases, with 16 bases spanning the gap. CDR3 DNA sequence: TGTGCCAGCACCCGGTCACCTGGAGTTAGCAATCAGCCCCAGCATTTT. Its translation: CASTRSPGVSNQPQHF.